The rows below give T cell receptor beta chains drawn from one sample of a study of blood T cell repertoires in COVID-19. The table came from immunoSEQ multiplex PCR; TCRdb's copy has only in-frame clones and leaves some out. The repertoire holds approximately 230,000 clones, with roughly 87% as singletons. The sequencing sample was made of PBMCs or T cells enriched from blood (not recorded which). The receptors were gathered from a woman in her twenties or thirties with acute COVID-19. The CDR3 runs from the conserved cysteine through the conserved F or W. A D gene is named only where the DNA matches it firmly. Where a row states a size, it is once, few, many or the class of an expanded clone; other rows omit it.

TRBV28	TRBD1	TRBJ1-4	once	CASRLPGQSNEKLFF	TGTGCCAGCAGATTACCGGGACAGAGTAATGAAAAACTGTTTTTT
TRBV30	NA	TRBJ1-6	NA	CAWSTDFYNSPLHF	TGTGCCTGGAGTACAGATTTCTATAATTCACCCCTCCACTTT
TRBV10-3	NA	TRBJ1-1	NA	CATKTGGGDTEAFF	TGTGCCACTAAAACAGGAGGAGGGGACACTGAAGCTTTCTTT
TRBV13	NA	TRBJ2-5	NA	CASSFGTEETQYF	TGTGCCAGCAGCTTCGGGACTGAAGAGACCCAGTACTTC
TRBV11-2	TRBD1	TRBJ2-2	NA	CASSSHTDLNRGHTGELFF	TGTGCCAGCAGCTCCCATACCGACTTGAACAGGGGGCACACCGGGGAGCTGTTTTTT
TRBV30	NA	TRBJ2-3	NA	CAWSVSRVGTDTQYF	TGTGCCTGGAGTGTATCGAGGGTTGGTACAGATACGCAGTATTTT
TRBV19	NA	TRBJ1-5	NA	CASKSLGGTGSYQPQHF	TGTGCCAGCAAAAGCCTGGGGGGTACAGGAAGCTATCAGCCCCAGCATTTT
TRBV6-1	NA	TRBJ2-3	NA	CASSEDGEGTDTQYF	TGTGCCAGCAGTGAAGACGGGGAGGGCACAGATACGCAGTATTTT
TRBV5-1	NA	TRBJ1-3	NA	CASSAMVSGNTIYF	TGCGCCAGCAGCGCGATGGTCTCTGGAAACACCATATATTTT
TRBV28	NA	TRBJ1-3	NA	CASSPGGPGNTIYF	TGTGCCAGCAGCCCCGGGGGTCCAGGAAACACCATATATTTT
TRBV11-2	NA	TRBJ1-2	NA	CASSLGSGGYGYTF	TGTGCCAGCAGCTTAGGGTCCGGGGGGTATGGCTACACCTTC
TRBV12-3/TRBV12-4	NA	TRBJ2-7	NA	CASSVSSYEQYF	TGTGCCAGCAGTGTTAGCTCCTACGAGCAGTACTTC
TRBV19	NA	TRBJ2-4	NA	CASRFSSGRGGAKNIQYF	TGTGCCAGTAGGTTTTCTAGCGGCAGAGGGGGAGCCAAAAACATTCAGTACTTC
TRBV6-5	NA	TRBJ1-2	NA	CASSPGLYGYTF	TGTGCCAGCAGTCCGGGACTCTATGGCTACACCTTC
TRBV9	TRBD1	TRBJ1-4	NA	CASSGQGMTNEKLFF	TGTGCCAGCAGCGGACAGGGGATGACTAATGAAAAACTGTTTTTT
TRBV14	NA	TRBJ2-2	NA	CASSQRGNTGELFF	TGTGCCAGCAGCCAACGGGGGAACACCGGGGAGCTGTTTTTT
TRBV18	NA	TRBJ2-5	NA	CASSPQAGGQETQYF	TGTGCCAGCTCACCACAGGCAGGAGGGCAAGAGACCCAGTACTTC
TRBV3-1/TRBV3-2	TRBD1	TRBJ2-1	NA	CASSQVRQGANEQFF	TGTGCCAGCAGCCAAGTTCGACAGGGGGCTAATGAGCAGTTCTTC
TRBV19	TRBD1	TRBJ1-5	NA	CASSRGQGSRNQPQHF	TGTGCCAGCTCCCGGGGACAGGGGTCTCGCAATCAGCCCCAGCATTTT
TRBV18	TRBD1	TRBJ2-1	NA	CASSPLTGGGYNEQFF	TGTGCCAGCTCACCCCTCACAGGGGGCGGATACAATGAGCAGTTCTTC
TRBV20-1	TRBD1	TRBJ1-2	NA	CSASRDRAFYGYTF	TGCAGTGCTAGTAGGGACAGGGCCTTTTATGGCTACACCTTC
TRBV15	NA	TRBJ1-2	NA	CATSRDIGSVAYGYTF	TGTGCCACCAGCAGAGATATTGGCAGTGTAGCCTATGGCTACACCTTC
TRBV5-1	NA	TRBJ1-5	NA	CASSLGTEGNQPQHF	TGCGCCAGCAGCTTGGGGACAGAAGGTAATCAGCCCCAGCATTTT
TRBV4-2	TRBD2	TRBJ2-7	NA	CASSQAWGSGVIYEQYF	TGTGCCAGCAGCCAAGCCTGGGGTAGCGGGGTAATCTACGAGCAGTACTTC
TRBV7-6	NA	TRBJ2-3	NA	CASSLGSTAVDTQYF	TGTGCCAGCAGCTTAGGGTCGACCGCGGTTGATACGCAGTATTTT
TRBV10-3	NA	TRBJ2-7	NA	CAISVSSYEQYF	TGTGCCATCAGTGTGAGCTCCTACGAGCAGTACTTC
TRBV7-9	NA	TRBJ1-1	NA	CASSYGGGGTEAFF	TGTGCCAGCAGCTATGGGGGAGGGGGCACTGAAGCTTTCTTT
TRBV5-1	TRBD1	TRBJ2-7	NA	CASSIRDSAYEQYF	TGCGCCAGCAGCATCCGGGACAGTGCCTACGAGCAGTACTTC
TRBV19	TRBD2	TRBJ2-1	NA	CASSPSGRGLAQFF	TGTGCCAGTTCACCTAGCGGGAGGGGACTTGCGCAGTTCTTC
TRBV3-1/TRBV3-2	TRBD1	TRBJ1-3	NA	CASSKGRDSFSGNTIYF	TGTGCCAGCAGCAAAGGCCGGGACAGCTTCTCTGGAAACACCATATATTTT
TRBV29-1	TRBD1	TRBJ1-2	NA	CSVSSTGGETF	TGCAGCGTTTCCTCAACAGGGGGGGAGACCTTC
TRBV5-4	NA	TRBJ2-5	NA	CASSSNRQQETQYF	TGTGCCAGCAGCTCTAACAGACAGCAAGAGACCCAGTACTTC
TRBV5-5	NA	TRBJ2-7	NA	CASSPGLYEQYF	TGTGCCAGCAGCCCGGGACTGTACGAGCAGTACTTC
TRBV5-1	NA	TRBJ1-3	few	CASSLDRSSGNTIYF	TGCGCCAGCAGCTTGGACAGATCCTCTGGAAACACCATATATTTT
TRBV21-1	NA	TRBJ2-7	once	CASSKVDRSSYEQYF	TGTGCCAGCAGCAAAGTAGACAGGTCTTCCTACGAGCAGTACTTC
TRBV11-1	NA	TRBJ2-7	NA	CASSQSSQGYEQYF	TGTGCCAGCAGCCAATCGAGTCAGGGGTACGAGCAGTACTTC
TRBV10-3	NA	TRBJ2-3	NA	CAISESQDPDTQYF	TGTGCCATCAGTGAGTCTCAGGATCCAGATACGCAGTATTTT
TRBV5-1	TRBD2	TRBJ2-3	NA	CASSSSGGREVQYF	TGCGCCAGCAGCTCCTCGGGAGGCCGGGAGGTGCAGTATTTT
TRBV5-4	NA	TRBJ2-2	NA	CASTVPGTGELFF	TGTGCCAGCACCGTACCGGGGACCGGGGAGCTGTTTTTT
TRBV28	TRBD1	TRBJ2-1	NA	CASSGARGTIKVEQFF	TGTGCCAGCAGTGGGGCCAGGGGGACAATTAAGGTTGAGCAGTTCTTC
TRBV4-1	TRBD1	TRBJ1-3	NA	CASSQTGGDSGNTIYF	TGCGCCAGCAGCCAGACAGGGGGAGACTCTGGAAACACCATATATTTT
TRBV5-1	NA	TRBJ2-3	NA	CASSPGLPGSTDTQYF	TGCGCCAGCAGCCCGGGACTCCCGGGAAGCACAGATACGCAGTATTTT
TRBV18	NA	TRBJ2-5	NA	CASSSGAREAQYF	TGTGCCAGCTCAAGCGGAGCAAGAGAGGCCCAGTACTTC
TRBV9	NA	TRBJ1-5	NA	CASSVGAGQPQHF	TGTGCCAGCAGCGTAGGGGCTGGTCAGCCCCAGCATTTT
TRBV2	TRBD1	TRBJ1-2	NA	CADRGTYGYTF	TGTGCCGACAGGGGGACCTATGGCTACACCTTC
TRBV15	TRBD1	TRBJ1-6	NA	CATSRGYTATGVNSPLHF	TGTGCCACCAGCAGAGGTTATACAGCTACAGGGGTCAATTCACCCCTCCACTTT
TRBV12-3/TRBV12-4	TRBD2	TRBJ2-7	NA	CASRRTSGYEQYF	TGTGCCAGCCGAAGAACTAGCGGATACGAGCAGTACTTC
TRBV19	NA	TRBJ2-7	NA	CASSMGGATYEQYF	TGTGCCAGTAGTATGGGGGGGGCCACCTACGAGCAGTACTTC
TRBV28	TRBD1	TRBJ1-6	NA	CASSSGTDYNSPLHF	TGTGCCAGCAGCTCCGGGACAGACTATAATTCACCCCTCCACTTT
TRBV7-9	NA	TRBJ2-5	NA	CASEGQETQYF	TGTGCCAGCGAGGGACAAGAGACCCAGTACTTC
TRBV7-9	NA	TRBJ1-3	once	CASSPSGGGAGNTIYF	TGTGCCAGCAGCCCAAGCGGGGGGGGCGCAGGAAACACCATATATTTT
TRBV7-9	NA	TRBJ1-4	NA	CASSAPGVREKLFF	TGTGCCAGCAGCGCCCCGGGGGTACGCGAAAAACTGTTTTTT
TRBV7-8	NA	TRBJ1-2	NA	CASSLAAGEDGYTF	TGTGCCAGCAGCTTAGCAGCAGGGGAAGATGGCTACACCTTC
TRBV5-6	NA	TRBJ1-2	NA	CASSLFPGGYGYTF	TGTGCCAGCAGCTTGTTTCCGGGAGGCTATGGCTACACCTTC
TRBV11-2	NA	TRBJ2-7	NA	CASSLGSGYRAGDEQYF	TGTGCCAGCAGCTTAGGGTCGGGTTACAGGGCCGGCGACGAGCAGTACTTC